This T cell receptor (beta chain) is drawn from a study of blood T cells in healthy people across ages. Primed by a sample-barcoded 5' primer and a J-beta primer mix, a second PCR proceeded for about 6 to 11 cycles. Using its own MiXCR run on the 5' RACE reads, TCRdb lists one record per CDR3 protein. The data contain about 1.6 million distinct CDR3 sequences, roughly a third of them singletons. The CDR3 totals 13 residues. The germline V gene has CDR1 KGHDR and CDR2 SFDVKD. Trimming stripped 1 base from V and 7 bases from J, with 9 bases between. For this clonotype: As yet, its antigen is unknown.

Study-wide results and limits: Naive CD4+ cell counts and diversity both ran higher in long-lived than in aged donors.

V and J are TRBV24-1 and TRBJ1-2; no reliable D call. The sample consisted of blood. This TCR was recovered from a woman aged 25 to 39 in good health. CDR3 sequence reads: CATSDFSGSGYTF. Written as DNA, the CDR3 is TGTGCCACCAGTGATTTCTCGGGTAGTGGCTACACCTTC.